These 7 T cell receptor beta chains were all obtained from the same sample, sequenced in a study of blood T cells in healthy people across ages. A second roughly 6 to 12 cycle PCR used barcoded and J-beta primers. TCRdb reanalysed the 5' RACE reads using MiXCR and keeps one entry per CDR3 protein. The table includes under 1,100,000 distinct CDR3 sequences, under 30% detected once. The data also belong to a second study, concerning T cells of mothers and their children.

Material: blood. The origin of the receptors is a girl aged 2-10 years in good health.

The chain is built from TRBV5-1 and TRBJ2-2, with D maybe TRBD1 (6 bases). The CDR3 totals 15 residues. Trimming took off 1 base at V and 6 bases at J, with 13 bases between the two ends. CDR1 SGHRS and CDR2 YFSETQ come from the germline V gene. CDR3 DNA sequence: TGCGCCAGCAGCTTGTTATTGACAGGCGCCGGGGAGCTGTTTTTT. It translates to CASSLLLTGAGELFF.

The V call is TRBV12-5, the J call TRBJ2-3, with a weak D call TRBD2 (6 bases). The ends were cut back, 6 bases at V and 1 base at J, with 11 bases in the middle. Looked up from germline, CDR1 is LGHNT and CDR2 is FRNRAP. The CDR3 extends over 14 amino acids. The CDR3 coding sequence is TGTGCTAGTGGACCGGGACTGGGCACAGATACGCAGTATTTT. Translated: CASGPGLGTDTQYF.

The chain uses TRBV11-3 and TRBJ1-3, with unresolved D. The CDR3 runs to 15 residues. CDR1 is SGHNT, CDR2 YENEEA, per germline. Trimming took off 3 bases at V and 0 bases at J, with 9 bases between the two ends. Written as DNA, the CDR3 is TGTGCCAGCAGCTTCAACCTCAACTCTGGAAACACCATATATTTT. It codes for CASSFNLNSGNTIYF.

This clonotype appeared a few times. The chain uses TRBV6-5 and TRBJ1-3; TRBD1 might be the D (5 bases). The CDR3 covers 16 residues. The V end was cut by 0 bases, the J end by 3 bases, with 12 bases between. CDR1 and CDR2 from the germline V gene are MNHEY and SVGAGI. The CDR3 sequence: CASSYSPRGGGNTIYF. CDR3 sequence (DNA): TGTGCCAGCAGTTACTCGCCCCGGGGCGGTGGAAACACCATATATTTT.

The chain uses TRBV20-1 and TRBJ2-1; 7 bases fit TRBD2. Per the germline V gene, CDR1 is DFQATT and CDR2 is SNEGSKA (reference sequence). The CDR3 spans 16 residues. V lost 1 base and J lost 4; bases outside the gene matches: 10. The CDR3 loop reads CSARAQVAGVYNEQFF. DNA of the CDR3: TGCAGTGCTAGAGCCCAGGTGGCGGGAGTATACAATGAGCAGTTCTTC.

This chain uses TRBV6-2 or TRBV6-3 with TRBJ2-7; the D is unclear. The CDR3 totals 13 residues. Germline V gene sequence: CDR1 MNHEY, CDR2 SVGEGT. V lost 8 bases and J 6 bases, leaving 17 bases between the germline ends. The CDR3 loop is CASLTDLSGEQYF. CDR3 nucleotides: TGTGCCAGCCTTACGGATCTTTCGGGCGAGCAGTACTTC.

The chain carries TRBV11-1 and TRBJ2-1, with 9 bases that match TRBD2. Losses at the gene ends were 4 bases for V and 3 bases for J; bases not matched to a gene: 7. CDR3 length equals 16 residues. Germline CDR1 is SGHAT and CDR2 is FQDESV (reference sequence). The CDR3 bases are TGTGCCAGCAGCTCGGTCCCACTAGCGGGCTACAATGAGCAGTTCTTC. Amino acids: CASSSVPLAGYNEQFF.